The next 23 T cell receptor beta chains were all read from a single sample in a study of T cells in localized non-small cell lung cancer. Repertoires were generated with immunoSEQ multiplex PCR, while TCRdb's copy carries only in-frame clones and drops some. This sample yields 2,000 or so clones, of which around 24% are seen a single time; 15% belongs to the top ten. The sequencing here drew on lung tumor tissue, taken before any cancer treatment. The receptors derive from a female donor over 55 with stage I lung adenocarcinoma.

The rearrangement joins TRBV14 to TRBJ1-2, with D possibly TRBD1 on 5 matching bases. Germline CDR1 and CDR2: SGHDN and FVKESK. This CDR3 is built from 18 residues. V lost 0 bases and J lost 1, with 18 bases in between. Written as DNA, the CDR3 is TGTGCCAGCAGCCAAGATCCCAGGGTCAGCTCATATAACTATGGCTACACCTTC. Its protein product is CASSQDPRVSSYNYGYTF.

V and J are TRBV10-1 and TRBJ2-7; perhaps TRBD2 as D (5 bases). The CDR3 totals 12 residues. In germline, CDR1 is WNHNN, CDR2 SYGVQD (reference sequence). V lost 8 bases, J lost 2 bases, and 10 bases lay in between. CDR3 region: CASSSGTYEQYF. The CDR3 DNA follows: TGCGCCAGCTCTTCGGGGACCTACGAGCAGTACTTC.

The chain couples TRBV14 to TRBJ2-3, with D possibly TRBD1 on 5 matching bases. The CDR3 extends over 16 amino acids. Between the trimmed V and J ends, which lost 4 bases and 0 bases, there was a span of 14 bases. Germline CDR1 and CDR2: SGHDN and FVKESK. The CDR3 bases are TGTGCCAGCAGCCCTATTAGGGGCCCTAGCACAGATACGCAGTATTTT. Its protein is CASSPIRGPSTDTQYF. Full variable domain (remainder filled in from reference TRBV14 and TRBJ2-3): EAGVTQFPSHSVIEKGQTVTLRCDPISGHDNLYWYRRVMGKEIKFLLHFVKESKQDESGMPNNRFLAERTGGTYSTLKVQPAELEDSGVYFCASSPIRGPSTDTQYFGPGTRLTVL.

This chain connects TRBV6-1 to TRBJ2-1, with 9 bases fitting TRBD2. This CDR3 region has 15 residues. The J segment lost 8 bases and the V segment lost 1 base, leaving 6 bases of the junction unmatched. The germline gives CDR1 MNHNS, CDR2 SASEGT. CDR3 sequence reads: CASSEGGLARHEQFF. Written as DNA, the CDR3 is TGTGCCAGCAGTGAAGGGGGACTAGCAAGACATGAGCAGTTCTTC.

The chain employs TRBV14 and TRBJ1-2, with 7 positions matching TRBD1. J was trimmed by 5 bases and V by 4 bases; bases with no gene match: 7. The CDR3 extends over 14 amino acids. Germline CDR1 SGHDN, CDR2 FVKESK. The CDR3 sequence: CASSRGTVGYGYTF. The CDR3 DNA reads as TGTGCCAGCAGCCGCGGGACAGTAGGTTATGGCTACACCTTC.

This rearrangement joins TRBV29-1 to TRBJ1-2; 7 nucleotides agree with TRBD1. V lost 7 bases to trimming and J lost 4 bases; unmatched junction nucleotides: 6. Germline CDR1 SQVTM, CDR2 ANQGSEA. The CDR3 runs to 12 residues. DNA for the CDR3: TGCAGCGCCCCGGGACAGATCTATGGCTACACCTTC. The encoded protein is CSAPGQIYGYTF.

The chain's CDR3 is CASRGYRDGTYNEQFF. The CDR3 DNA reads TGTGCCAGCAGGGGTTACCGGGACGGGACCTACAATGAGCAGTTCTTC. The chain is built from TRBV6-8 and TRBJ2-1; D is tentatively TRBD1 or TRBD2 (5 bases each). V shed 6 bases and J shed 2 bases, with 17 bases lying between them. The CDR3 length is 16 residues. Looked up from germline, CDR1 is MNHGY and CDR2 is SAAAGT.

This clone turned up a few times. The junction departs from the called germline gene at one end, perhaps through a read error. The rearrangement links TRBV10-3 to TRBJ2-7; 9 bases are shared with TRBD1. The CDR3 length is 16 residues. Germline CDR1 ENHRY, CDR2 SYGVKD. The DNA of the CDR3 is TGTGCCATCAGCGACTACCGGGACAGGGTTTCCTCCGAGCAGTACTTC. Protein sequence: CAISDYRDRVSSEQYF.

The chain is built from TRBV18 and TRBJ2-2, with a possible D match to TRBD1 (5 bases). Germline CDR1 and CDR2: KGHSH and LQKENI. This CDR3 is built from 14 residues. V dropped 6 bases and J dropped 2 bases, with 10 bases sitting between them. The CDR3: CASSTDTNTGELFF. The CDR3 DNA sequence: TGTGCCAGCTCTACGGACACAAACACCGGGGAGCTGTTTTTT.

This clone showed up just a few times. The chain joins TRBV15 to TRBJ1-1, with a possible D match to TRBD1 (6 bases). The ends were cut back, 1 base at V and 0 bases at J, with 9 bases in the middle. The germline CDR1 and CDR2 sequences are LNHNV and YYDKDF (reference sequence). This CDR3 has 15 amino acids. CDR3 amino acids: CATSRGRGMNTEAFF. The CDR3 bases are TGTGCCACCAGCAGAGGGAGGGGGATGAACACTGAAGCTTTCTTT.

The genes are TRBV19 and TRBJ1-2, with D possibly matching TRBD1 (5 bases). The CDR3 loop spans 14 amino acids. The V end lost 7 bases, the J end lost 5 bases, and 17 bases lay between the germline ends. Looked up from germline, CDR1 is LNHDA and CDR2 is SQIVND (reference sequence). CDR3 sequence (DNA): TGTGCCAGTAACTATGCCTTGGGGGGATATGGCTACACCTTC. Translating gives CASNYALGGYGYTF.

This clone was seen a few times. At one of its ends the junction is not consistent with the germline gene, which may arise from a read error. CDR3 in DNA: TGTGCTAGTGGTTTGGTTGGGCGGGAGGAGATGATCTTC. It translates to CASGLVGREEMIF. The chain combines TRBV12-5 with TRBJ2-1; 8 bases are shared with TRBD2. Germline V gives CDR1 LGHNT, CDR2 FRNRAP. The CDR3 consists of 13 residues. Together with reference TRBV12-5 and TRBJ2-1, the CDR3 gives the full variable domain: DARVTQTPRHKVTEMGQEVTMRCQPILGHNTVFWYRQTMMQGLELLAYFRNRAPLDDSGMPKDRFSAEMPDATLATLKIQPSEPRDSAVYFCASGLVGREEMIFGPGTRLTVL.

The rearrangement uses TRBV6-8 and TRBJ2-5, with unresolved D. The germline V gene has CDR1 MNHGY and CDR2 SAAAGT. The ends were cut back, 4 bases at V and 5 bases at J, with 14 bases in the middle. CDR3 length: 14 residues. CDR3 residues: CASSFNTNPETQYF. The CDR3 DNA follows: TGTGCCAGCAGTTTCAATACCAATCCGGAGACCCAGTACTTC.

The chain recombines TRBV6-8 with TRBJ1-1, with D maybe TRBD1 (5 bases). From germline, CDR1 is MNHGY and CDR2 SAAAGT. The CDR3 runs to 12 residues. Trimming shortened V by 5 bases and J by 11 bases, and 15 bases separated the two germline ends. For the CDR3, the DNA is TGTGCCAGCAGTATGGAGGGAGGGGAGGCTTTCTTT. Translated: CASSMEGGEAFF.

This clone was seen only a few times. J is TRBJ2-7 and V is TRBV6-8, with D tentatively TRBD1 (6 bases). Germline loops: CDR1 MNHGY, CDR2 SAAAGT. V lost 8 bases and J 5 bases, leaving 16 bases between the germline ends. This CDR3 region has 13 residues. DNA for the CDR3: TGTGCCAGCGGTCGCAGGGGCCGCCACGAGCAGTACTTC. Amino acids: CASGRRGRHEQYF.

V is TRBV6-8 and J is TRBJ2-3; the D gene could be TRBD1 or TRBD2 (5 bases each). Germline CDR1 reads MNHGY; CDR2 reads SAAAGT. V was cut by 5 bases and J by 2 bases, with 11 bases left in between. The CDR3 consists of 14 residues. The CDR3 protein is CASSTGTDTDTQYF. The CDR3 region has the DNA TGTGCCAGCAGTACCGGGACGGACACAGATACGCAGTATTTT.

There are a few counts of this clone. This sequence joins TRBV9 and TRBJ2-1; D is ambiguous. From germline, CDR1 is SGDLS and CDR2 YYNGEE. Trimming removed 6 bases at V and 6 bases at J, with 16 bases between. CDR3 length: 14 amino acids. The CDR3 protein is CASNKGGLGNEQFF. The CDR3 DNA reads as TGTGCCAGCAATAAGGGTGGCCTTGGCAATGAGCAGTTCTTC.

This chain links TRBV6-8 with TRBJ1-2, with D uncertain. Germline V gives CDR1 MNHGY, CDR2 SAAAGT. The CDR3 has 13 residues. V lost 0 bases and J lost 6, with 8 bases in between. The CDR3 bases are TGTGCCAGCAGTTACTCAAGGGCCCATGGCTACACCTTC. Its protein is CASSYSRAHGYTF.

The V and J genes are TRBV18 and TRBJ2-3; 9 bases map to TRBD1. Per the germline V gene, CDR1 is KGHSH and CDR2 is LQKENI. The CDR3 is 16 amino acids. J was trimmed by 7 bases and V by 0 bases; bases with no gene match: 8. The CDR3 nucleotides read TGTGCCAGCTCACCACCACAGGGGGCAGCGGCCAATACGCAGTATTTT. Its protein is CASSPPQGAAANTQYF.

The rearrangement links TRBV6-8 to TRBJ2-1; 10 positions agree with TRBD2. The trim removed 4 bases at V and 3 bases at J, leaving 3 bases unmatched. Germline assignment: CDR1 MNHGY and CDR2 SAAAGT. This CDR3 has 15 amino acids. The CDR3 DNA reads TGTGCCAGCAGTTTTGGACTAGCGGTCTACAATGAGCAGTTCTTC. This codes for CASSFGLAVYNEQFF.

The chain employs TRBV11-3 and TRBJ2-7; 7 bases are a match to TRBD1. The length of the CDR3 is 15 residues. The trim removed 5 bases at V and 1 base at J, leaving 8 bases unmatched. Germline loops: CDR1 SGHNT, CDR2 YENEEA. CDR3 in amino acids: CASSPGTASSYEQYF. The CDR3 DNA is TGTGCCAGCAGCCCCGGGACAGCGTCTTCCTACGAGCAGTACTTC.

The chain employs TRBV11-3 and TRBJ2-5, with D possibly being TRBD2 (6 bases). Germline V lookup: CDR1 SGHNT, CDR2 YENEEA. The CDR3 sequence is 15 residues long. With 3 bases removed from V and 2 bases from J, the gap between germline ends came to 13 bases. In DNA form, the CDR3 reads TGTGCCAGCAGCTTGCAACCGGGACTGCAAGAGACCCAGTACTTC. Protein: CASSLQPGLQETQYF.

This clone was seen a few times. The chain employs TRBV2 and TRBJ2-6; 7 bases match TRBD1. Germline V gives CDR1 SNHLY, CDR2 FYNNEI. Trimming cost V 7 bases and J 1 base; bases outside gene matches: 13. CDR3 length: 18 amino acids. The CDR3 loop reads CASNLQGQGDSGANVLTF. In DNA form, the CDR3 reads TGTGCCAGCAACCTTCAGGGGCAGGGGGATTCTGGGGCCAACGTCCTGACTTTC.